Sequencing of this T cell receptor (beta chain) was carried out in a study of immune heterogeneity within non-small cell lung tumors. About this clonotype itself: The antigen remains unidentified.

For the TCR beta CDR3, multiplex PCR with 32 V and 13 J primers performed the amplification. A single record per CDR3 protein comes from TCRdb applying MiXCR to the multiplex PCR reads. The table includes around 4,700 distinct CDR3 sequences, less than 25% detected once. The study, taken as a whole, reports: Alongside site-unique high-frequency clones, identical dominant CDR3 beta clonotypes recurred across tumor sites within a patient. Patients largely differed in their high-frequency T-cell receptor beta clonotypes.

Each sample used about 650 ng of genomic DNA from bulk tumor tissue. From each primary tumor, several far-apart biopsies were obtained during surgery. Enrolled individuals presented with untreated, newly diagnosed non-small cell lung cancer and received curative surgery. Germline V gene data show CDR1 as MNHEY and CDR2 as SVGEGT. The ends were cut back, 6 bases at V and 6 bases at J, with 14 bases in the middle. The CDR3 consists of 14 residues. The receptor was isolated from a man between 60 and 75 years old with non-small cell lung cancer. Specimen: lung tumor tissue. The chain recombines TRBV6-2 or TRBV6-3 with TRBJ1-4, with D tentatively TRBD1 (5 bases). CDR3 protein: CASRTGGGDEKLFF. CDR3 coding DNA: TGTGCCAGCAGGACGGGAGGAGGGGATGAAAAACTGTTTTTT.